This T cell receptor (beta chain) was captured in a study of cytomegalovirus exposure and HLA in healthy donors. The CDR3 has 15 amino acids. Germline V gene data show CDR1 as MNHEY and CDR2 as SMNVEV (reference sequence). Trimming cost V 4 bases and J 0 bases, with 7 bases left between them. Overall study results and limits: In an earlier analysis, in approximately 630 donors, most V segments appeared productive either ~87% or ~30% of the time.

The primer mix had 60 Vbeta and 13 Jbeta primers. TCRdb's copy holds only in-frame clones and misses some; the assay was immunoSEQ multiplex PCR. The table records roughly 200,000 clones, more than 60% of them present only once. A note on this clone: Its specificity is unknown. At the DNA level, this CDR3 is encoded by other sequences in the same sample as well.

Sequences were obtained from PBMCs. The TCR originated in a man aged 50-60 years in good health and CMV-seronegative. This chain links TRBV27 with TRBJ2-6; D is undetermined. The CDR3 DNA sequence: TGTGCCAGCAGTTCCCTCGGCTCTGGGGCCAACGTCCTGACTTTC. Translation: CASSSLGSGANVLTF.